Below are 21 T cell receptor beta chains sequenced from a single sample in a study of beta chain features in type 1 diabetes. TCRB transcripts that were expressed got sequenced, as all of the isolated RNA had been reverse transcribed. This table comes from immunoSEQ multiplex PCR, and its TCRdb copy is limited to in-frame clones, with some not included. The top ten clones hold roughly 0.44% of a sample with tens of thousands of clones, roughly 34% of them seen once. Source material: stem cell memory CD4+ T cells from blood. The receptors were sampled from a young woman in good health.

The chain has TRBV9 and TRBJ2-1, with D tentatively TRBD2 (6 bases). The CDR3 runs to 14 residues. Germline CDR1 is SGDLS and CDR2 is YYNGEE. Trimming stripped 3 bases from V and 2 bases from J, with 9 bases between. For the CDR3, the DNA is TGTGCCAGCAGCGGCGGGGCTACCTACAATGAGCAGTTCTTC. Protein sequence: CASSGGATYNEQFF.

This clone turned up a few times. The V and J genes are TRBV18 and TRBJ2-7, with D possibly being TRBD1 (6 bases). Germline values: CDR1 KGHSH, CDR2 LQKENI. The CDR3 length is 16 residues. V was shortened by 0 bases and J by 4 bases, with 16 bases between the two germline ends. Written as DNA, the CDR3 is TGTGCCAGCTCACCACCGGGGCCGACTGGGACATACGAGCAGTACTTC. As protein: CASSPPGPTGTYEQYF. The full variable domain, with the rest looked up from reference TRBV18 and TRBJ2-7, is NAGVMQNPRHLVRRRGQEARLRCSPMKGHSHVYWYRQLPEEGLKFMVYLQKENIIDESGMPKERFSAEFPKEGPSILRIQQVVRGDSAAYFCASSPPGPTGTYEQYFGPGTRLTVT.

This clone was counted only a few times. This chain connects TRBV25-1 to TRBJ1-2; no clear D gene. The V gene lost 3 bases and the J gene lost 7 bases, with 12 bases spanning the gap. CDR3 length: 13 residues. Per germline, CDR1 MGHDK and CDR2 SYGVNS. The CDR3 DNA is TGTGCCAGCAGTGATCCGGCAGGACTTGGCTACACCTTC. Its translation is CASSDPAGLGYTF.

This clone appeared once. The junction departs from the called germline gene at one end, perhaps through a read error. This chain joins TRBV5-1 and TRBJ2-1, with 12 bases fitting TRBD2. The germline CDR1 and CDR2 sequences are SGHRS and YFSETQ. The CDR3 totals 14 residues. CDR3 sequence (DNA): TGCGCCAGCAGCTTGGTATATCGACTAGCGGGAGCGGTCTTC. It translates to CASSLVYRLAGAVF.

A few counts support this clone. The rearrangement links TRBV18 to TRBJ1-1; D perhaps matches TRBD1 (5 bases). Trimming took 7 bases from V and 1 from J, leaving 10 bases between them. CDR1 KGHSH and CDR2 LQKENI come from the germline V gene. The CDR3 contains 13 residues. CDR3 nucleotide sequence: TGTGCCAGCTTGCCGGGGGGGAACACTGAAGCTTTCTTT. This gives the protein CASLPGGNTEAFF. Complete variable domain (other parts from reference TRBV18 and TRBJ1-1): NAGVMQNPRHLVRRRGQEARLRCSPMKGHSHVYWYRQLPEEGLKFMVYLQKENIIDESGMPKERFSAEFPKEGPSILRIQQVVRGDSAAYFCASLPGGNTEAFFGQGTRLTVV.

This clone was seen only a few times. This rearrangement joins TRBV29-1 to TRBJ2-7, with 8 bases lining up with TRBD1. Germline CDR1 and CDR2: SQVTM and ANQGSEA. This CDR3 is built from 11 residues. After removal of 6 bases from V and 13 bases from J, the junction contained 11 bases not matched to a gene. In DNA, the CDR3 is TGCAGCGTGGCAGGACAGGGCCGACTTTACTTC. Protein product: CSVAGQGRLYF.

This chain uses TRBV29-1 with TRBJ2-1; 8 bases align to TRBD1. Germline V gives CDR1 SQVTM, CDR2 ANQGSEA. This CDR3 comprises 16 residues. The V gene end was trimmed by 3 bases and the J gene end by 3 bases; junction bases not matched to a gene: 10. CDR3 DNA: TGCAGCGTTGAGGGGTCGCACAGGGGGTTCTACAATGAGCAGTTCTTC. Translated: CSVEGSHRGFYNEQFF.

This clone turned up a few times. The chain has TRBV5-1 and TRBJ2-5; tentative D call: TRBD1 (5 bases). V was trimmed by 1 base and J by 0 bases, leaving 7 bases between them. Germline V gene data show CDR1 as SGHRS and CDR2 as YFSETQ. This CDR3 comprises 14 residues. Written as DNA, the CDR3 is TGCGCCAGCAGCTTGAGGGGTCACCAAGAGACCCAGTACTTC. Translated: CASSLRGHQETQYF.

In this sample, this clone turned up many times. The chain carries TRBV29-1 and TRBJ2-3; 8 positions agree with TRBD1. CDR1 and CDR2 (germline): SQVTM, ANQGSEA. With 7 bases clipped from V and 1 base from J, the junction kept 4 bases outside the gene matches. This CDR3 is built from 13 residues. The CDR3 DNA sequence: TGCAGCGCTCCGGGACAGGGCACAGATACGCAGTATTTT. It encodes CSAPGQGTDTQYF.

V is TRBV19 and J is TRBJ2-3; the match to TRBD1 covers 7 bases. Germline loops: CDR1 LNHDA, CDR2 SQIVND (reference sequence). There are 17 residues in the CDR3. Trimming cost V 5 bases and J 2 bases; bases outside gene matches: 13. CDR3 DNA: TGTGCCAGTAGTCTACGAGGGACAGCTAGATCCACAGATACGCAGTATTTT. Its translation: CASSLRGTARSTDTQYF.

The chain recombines TRBV5-1 with TRBJ2-7, with 7 bases that match TRBD2. V shed 2 bases, J shed 0 bases, and the junction held 2 bases outside the gene matches. Germline lookup yields CDR1 SGHRS and CDR2 YFSETQ. The CDR3 loop spans 14 amino acids. The CDR3 sequence: CASSLASGSYEQYF. For the CDR3, the DNA is TGCGCCAGCAGCTTAGCTAGCGGCTCCTACGAGCAGTACTTC.

The chain employs TRBV18 and TRBJ1-2; a weak D match, TRBD1 (6 bases). The CDR3 is made up of 15 amino acids. Germline V lookup: CDR1 KGHSH, CDR2 LQKENI. The V gene lost 0 bases and the J gene lost 1 base, with 9 bases spanning the gap. This chain's CDR3 is CASSPPEDSNYGYTF. CDR3 DNA sequence: TGTGCCAGCTCACCACCGGAGGACAGTAACTATGGCTACACCTTC.

The chain uses TRBV2 and TRBJ1-5, with 7 bases that match TRBD1. J lost 6 bases, V lost 6 bases, and 11 bases had no gene match. The CDR3 loop spans 15 amino acids. Germline CDR1 reads SNHLY; CDR2 reads FYNNEI. The DNA for the CDR3 is TGTGCCAGCAGATCGGGAACAGGGGACGCTCAGCCCCAGCATTTT. Amino acids: CASRSGTGDAQPQHF. Variable domain in full (rest from reference TRBV2 and TRBJ1-5): EPEVTQTPSHQVTQMGQEVILRCVPISNHLYFYWYRQILGQKVEFLVSFYNNEISEKSEIFDDQFSVERPDGSNFTLKIRSTKLEDSAMYFCASRSGTGDAQPQHFGDGTRLSIL.

The gene calls are TRBV6-5 and TRBJ2-1, with no clear D. The V end was cut by 3 bases, the J end by 9 bases, with 6 bases between. This CDR3 contains 11 residues. Germline assignment: CDR1 MNHEY and CDR2 SVGAGI. CDR3 protein: CASSYAGEQFF. In DNA form, the CDR3 reads TGTGCCAGCAGTTATGCCGGTGAGCAGTTCTTC.

The V call is TRBV2, the J call TRBJ1-2; 12 bases map to TRBD1. V gave up 6 bases and J gave up 8 bases; unmatched junction bases: 7. Per the germline V gene, CDR1 is SNHLY and CDR2 is FYNNEI. The CDR3 sequence is 14 residues long. The CDR3 nucleotides read TGTGCCAGCAGGGGGACAGGGGGCGCGGAAGGCTACACCTTC. Its translation: CASRGTGGAEGYTF. The whole variable domain, remainder taken from reference TRBV2 and TRBJ1-2, is EPEVTQTPSHQVTQMGQEVILRCVPISNHLYFYWYRQILGQKVEFLVSFYNNEISEKSEIFDDQFSVERPDGSNFTLKIRSTKLEDSAMYFCASRGTGGAEGYTFGSGTRLTVV.

This chain links TRBV5-1 with TRBJ2-5; 11 nucleotides agree with TRBD1. This CDR3 region has 15 residues. Germline loops: CDR1 SGHRS, CDR2 YFSETQ. The V and J ends lost 3 bases and 2 bases, in that order; junction bases with no gene match: 3. The DNA for the CDR3 is TGCGCCAGCAGCTGGGGGACAGGGGGACAAGAGACCCAGTACTTC. Protein: CASSWGTGGQETQYF.

This clone was detected a few times. The V and J genes are TRBV10-3 and TRBJ2-3; D unclear. Trimming pared 0 bases from V and 4 bases from J, leaving 5 bases between. The CDR3 extends over 13 amino acids. Germline V CDR1 and CDR2: ENHRY, SYGVKD. For the CDR3, the DNA is TGTGCCATCAGTGAGTCGACTGCAGATACGCAGTATTTT. Amino acids: CAISESTADTQYF.

This chain joins TRBV7-6 and TRBJ2-1; D might be TRBD2 (6 bases). V shed 0 bases and J shed 1 base, with 10 bases lying between them. In germline, CDR1 is SGHVS, CDR2 FNYEAQ. The CDR3 spans 16 residues. The CDR3 is CASSLAVAESYNEQFF. The CDR3 DNA reads TGTGCCAGCAGCTTAGCGGTAGCGGAGTCCTACAATGAGCAGTTCTTC.

The chain links TRBV5-4 to TRBJ2-1; 9 nucleotides agree with TRBD1. Germline CDR1 is SGHNT and CDR2 is YYREEE (reference sequence). V was pared by 0 bases and J by 2 bases, with 6 bases of the junction left unmatched. There are 17 residues in the CDR3. The chain's CDR3 is CASSLEIQGAAYNEQFF. CDR3 bases: TGTGCCAGCAGCTTGGAGATACAGGGGGCGGCCTACAATGAGCAGTTCTTC.

This clone appeared a few times. The chain employs TRBV5-4 and TRBJ2-7, with TRBD1 identical over 10 bases. This CDR3 is built from 14 residues. Germline V gene lookup returns CDR1 SGHNT and CDR2 YYREEE (reference sequence). Germline trimming cut 3 bases from V and 3 bases from J; bases unmatched to any gene: 3. CDR3 sequence: CASSWDRGDYEQYF. CDR3 coding DNA: TGTGCCAGCAGCTGGGACAGGGGAGACTACGAGCAGTACTTC.

This chain links TRBV9 with TRBJ2-3; TRBD1 aligns across 9 bases. CDR3 length: 15 amino acids. The V gene's germline CDR1 is SGDLS and CDR2 YYNGEE. After removal of 6 bases from V and 2 bases from J, the junction contained 7 bases not matched to a gene. CDR3 DNA sequence: TGTGCCAGCACCTCGACAGGGGGGTTCACAGATACGCAGTATTTT. Translation: CASTSTGGFTDTQYF. The full variable domain, its missing parts supplied by reference TRBV9 and TRBJ2-3, is DSGVTQTPKHLITATGQRVTLRCSPRSGDLSVYWYQQSLDQGLQFLIQYYNGEERAKGNILERFSAQQFPDLHSELNLSSLELGDSALYFCASTSTGGFTDTQYFGPGTRLTVL.